The T cell receptor beta chain under discussion was sequenced for a study of T cells in Graves' hyperthyroidism and ophthalmopathy. Study-level information: Prior to any treatment, at the point of initial diagnosis, peripheral blood was collected.

Patients were aged 18 to 65, had disease duration under 2 months, and had newly diagnosed hyperthyroidism. Not enrolled were patients with uncontrolled infection, other autoimmune disease, pregnancy or lactation. Diagnosis relied on clinical symptoms, serum thyroxine and TRAb, thyroid ultrasound and orbital computed tomography. Amplified regions were TCR beta CDR3 sequences from RNA transcripts. The HTBI primer set was used in a first-round RT-PCR of the TCR CDR3. TCRdb re-derived calls from the multiplex PCR reads in MiXCR, one entry per CDR3 protein. Altogether tens of thousands of distinct CDR3 sequences are present, around 48% being singletons, with the ten largest covering about 6%. This clonotype was counted many times. This receptor was taken from a woman aged 45-65 years with Graves' hyperthyroidism that later progressed to Graves' ophthalmopathy. Sequenced sample: blood.

CDR3: CSARFVSSYEQYF. CDR3 in DNA: TGCAGCGCCCGGTTTGTCAGCTCCTACGAGCAGTACTTC. The chain links TRBV29-1 to TRBJ2-7; D ambiguous. The germline CDR1 and CDR2 sequences are SQVTM and ANQGSEA. The V end was cut by 7 bases, the J end by 0 bases, with 13 bases between. This CDR3 contains 13 residues.